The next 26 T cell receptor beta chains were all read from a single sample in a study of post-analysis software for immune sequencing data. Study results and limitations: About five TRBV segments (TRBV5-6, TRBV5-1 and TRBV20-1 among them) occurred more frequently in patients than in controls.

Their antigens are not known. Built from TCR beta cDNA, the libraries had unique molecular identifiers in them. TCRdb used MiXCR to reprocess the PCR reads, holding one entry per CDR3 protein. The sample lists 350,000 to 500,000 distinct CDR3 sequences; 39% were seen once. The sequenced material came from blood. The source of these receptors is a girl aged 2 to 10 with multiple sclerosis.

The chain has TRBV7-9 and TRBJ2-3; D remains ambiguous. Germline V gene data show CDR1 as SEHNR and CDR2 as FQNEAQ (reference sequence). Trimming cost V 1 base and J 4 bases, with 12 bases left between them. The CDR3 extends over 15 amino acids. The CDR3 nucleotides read TGTGCCAGCAGCTTAGATGGGCTAGTAGCAGATACGCAGTATTTT. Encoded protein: CASSLDGLVADTQYF.

The DNA for the CDR3 is TGCAGTGCTAGAGAGCGGGGTACCGAGACCCAGTACTTC. This encodes CSARERGTETQYF. V usage is TRBV20-1 and J usage is TRBJ2-5; TRBD2 is a possible D gene (6 bases). Trimming left V 0 bases short and J 5 bases short, with 10 bases between. The CDR3 contains 13 residues. Germline V gene sequence: CDR1 DFQATT, CDR2 SNEGSKA (reference sequence).

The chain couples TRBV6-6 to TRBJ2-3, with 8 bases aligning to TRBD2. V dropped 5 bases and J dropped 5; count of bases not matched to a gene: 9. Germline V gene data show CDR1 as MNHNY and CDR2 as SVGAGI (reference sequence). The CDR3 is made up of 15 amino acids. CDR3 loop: CASSRQTSAKDTQYF. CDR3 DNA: TGTGCCAGCAGTCGTCAGACTAGCGCAAAAGATACGCAGTATTTT.

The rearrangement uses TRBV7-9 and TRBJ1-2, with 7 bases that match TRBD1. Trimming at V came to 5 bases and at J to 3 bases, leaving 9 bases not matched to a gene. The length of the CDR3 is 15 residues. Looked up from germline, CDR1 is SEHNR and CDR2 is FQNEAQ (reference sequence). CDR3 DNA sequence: TGTGCCAGCAGCGGTCACAGGGGCGGCTACTATGGCTACACCTTC. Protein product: CASSGHRGGYYGYTF.

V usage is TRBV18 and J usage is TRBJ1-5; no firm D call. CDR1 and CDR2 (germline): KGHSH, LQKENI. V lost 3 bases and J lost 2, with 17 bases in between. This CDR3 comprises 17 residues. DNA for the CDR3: TGTGCCAGCTCACCTTCCTCGATGGTAGCTGGCAATCAGCCCCAGCATTTT. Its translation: CASSPSSMVAGNQPQHF.

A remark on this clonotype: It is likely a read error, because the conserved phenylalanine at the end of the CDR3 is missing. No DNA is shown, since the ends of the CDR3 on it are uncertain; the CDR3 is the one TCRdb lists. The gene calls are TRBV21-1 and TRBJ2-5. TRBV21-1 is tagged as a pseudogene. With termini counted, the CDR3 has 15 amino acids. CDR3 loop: CASSKALYGHWTQYY.

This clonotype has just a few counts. The CDR3 here is CSAQPGDPYGYTF. The CDR3 region has the DNA TGCAGTGCTCAGCCAGGGGACCCCTATGGCTACACCTTC. The chain recombines TRBV20-1 with TRBJ1-2; D may be TRBD1 (6 bases). CDR3 length: 13 amino acids. Trimming shortened V by 5 bases and J by 4 bases, and 14 bases separated the two germline ends. The germline V gene has CDR1 DFQATT and CDR2 SNEGSKA (reference sequence).

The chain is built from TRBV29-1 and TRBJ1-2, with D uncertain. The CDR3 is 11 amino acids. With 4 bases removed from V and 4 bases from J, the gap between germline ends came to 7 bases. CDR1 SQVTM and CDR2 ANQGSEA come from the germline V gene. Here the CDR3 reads CSVGQTYGYTF. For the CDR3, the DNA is TGCAGCGTTGGGCAGACCTATGGCTACACCTTC.

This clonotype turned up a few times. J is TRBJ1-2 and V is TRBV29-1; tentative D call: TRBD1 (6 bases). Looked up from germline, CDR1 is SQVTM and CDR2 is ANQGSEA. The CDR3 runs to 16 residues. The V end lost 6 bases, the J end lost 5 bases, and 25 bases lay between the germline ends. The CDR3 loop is CSVLHPNSDSPYGYTF. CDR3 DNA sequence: TGCAGCGTACTCCACCCCAACTCGGACAGTCCTTATGGCTACACCTTC.

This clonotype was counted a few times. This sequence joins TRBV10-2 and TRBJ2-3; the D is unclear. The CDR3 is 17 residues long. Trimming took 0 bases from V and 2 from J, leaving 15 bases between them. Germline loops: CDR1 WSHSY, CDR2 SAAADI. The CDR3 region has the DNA TGCGCCAGCAGTGAGTCGAAATCGGCCCCCACCACAGATACGCAGTATTTT. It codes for CASSESKSAPTTDTQYF.

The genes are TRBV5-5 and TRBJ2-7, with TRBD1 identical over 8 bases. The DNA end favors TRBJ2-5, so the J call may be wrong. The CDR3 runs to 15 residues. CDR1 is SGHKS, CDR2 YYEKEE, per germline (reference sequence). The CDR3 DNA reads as TGTGCCAGCAGCTTGTATCACAGGGGGAAGGAGACCCAGTACTTC. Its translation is CASSLYHRGKETQYF.

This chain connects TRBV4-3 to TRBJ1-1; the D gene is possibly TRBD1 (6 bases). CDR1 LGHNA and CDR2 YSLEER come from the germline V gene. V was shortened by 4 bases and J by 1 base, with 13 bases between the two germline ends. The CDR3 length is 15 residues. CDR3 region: CASSRSGEGNTEAFF. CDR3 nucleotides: TGCGCCAGCAGCCGATCAGGGGAGGGGAACACTGAAGCTTTCTTT.

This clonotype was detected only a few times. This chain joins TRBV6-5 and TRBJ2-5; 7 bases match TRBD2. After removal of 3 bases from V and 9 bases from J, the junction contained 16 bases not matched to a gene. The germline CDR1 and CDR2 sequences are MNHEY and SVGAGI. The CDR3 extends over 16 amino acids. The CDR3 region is CASSYRLAVSKRPQYF. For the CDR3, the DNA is TGTGCCAGCAGTTATAGGCTAGCGGTATCCAAGAGACCCCAGTACTTC.

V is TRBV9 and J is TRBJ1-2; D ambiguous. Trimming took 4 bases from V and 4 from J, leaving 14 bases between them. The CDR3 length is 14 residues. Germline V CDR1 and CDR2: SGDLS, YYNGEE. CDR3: CASSPERSRYGYTF. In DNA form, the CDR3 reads TGTGCCAGCAGCCCCGAGAGGTCACGCTATGGCTACACCTTC.

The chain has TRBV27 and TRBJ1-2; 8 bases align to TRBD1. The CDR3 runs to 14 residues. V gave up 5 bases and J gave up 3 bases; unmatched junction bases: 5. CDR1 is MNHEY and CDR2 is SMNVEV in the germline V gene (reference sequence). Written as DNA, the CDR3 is TGTGCCAGCAGTGCGGTGACAGGGGACTATGGCTACACCTTC. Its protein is CASSAVTGDYGYTF.

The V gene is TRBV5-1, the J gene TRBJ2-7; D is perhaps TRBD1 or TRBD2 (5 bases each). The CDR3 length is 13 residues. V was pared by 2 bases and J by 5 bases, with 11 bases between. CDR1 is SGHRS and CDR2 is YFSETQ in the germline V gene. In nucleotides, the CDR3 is TGCGCCAGCAGCTTCCAGGGCGGGCACGAGCAGTACTTC. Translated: CASSFQGGHEQYF. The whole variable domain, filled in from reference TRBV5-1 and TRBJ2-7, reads KAGVTQTPRYLIKTRGQQVTLSCSPISGHRSVSWYQQTPGQGLQFLFEYFSETQRNKGNFPGRFSGRQFSNSRSEMNVSTLELGDSALYLCASSFQGGHEQYFGPGTRLTVT.

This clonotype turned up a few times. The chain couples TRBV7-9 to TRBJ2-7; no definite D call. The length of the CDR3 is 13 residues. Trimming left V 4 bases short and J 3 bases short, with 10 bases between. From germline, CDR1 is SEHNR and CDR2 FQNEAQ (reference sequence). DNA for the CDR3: TGTGCCAGCAGCTCCATTGTAGACTACGAGCAGTACTTC. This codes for CASSSIVDYEQYF.

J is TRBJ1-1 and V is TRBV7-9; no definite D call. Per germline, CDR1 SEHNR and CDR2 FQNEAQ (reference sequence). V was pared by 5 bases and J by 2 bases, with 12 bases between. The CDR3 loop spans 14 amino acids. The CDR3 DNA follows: TGTGCCAGCAGCGCGGTTCTTGATAACACTGAAGCTTTCTTT. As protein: CASSAVLDNTEAFF.

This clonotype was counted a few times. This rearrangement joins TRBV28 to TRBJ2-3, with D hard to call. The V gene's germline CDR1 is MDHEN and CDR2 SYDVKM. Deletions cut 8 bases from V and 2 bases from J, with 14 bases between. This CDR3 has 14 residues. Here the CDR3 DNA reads TGTGCCAGCGCTTCGAGCGCTCTCACAGATACGCAGTATTTT. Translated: CASASSALTDTQYF.

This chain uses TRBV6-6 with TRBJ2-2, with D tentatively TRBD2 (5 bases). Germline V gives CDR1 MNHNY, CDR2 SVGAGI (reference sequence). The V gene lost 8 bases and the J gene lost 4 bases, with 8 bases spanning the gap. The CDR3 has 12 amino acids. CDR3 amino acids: CASGGFTGELFF. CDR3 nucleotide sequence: TGTGCCAGCGGAGGATTCACCGGGGAGCTGTTTTTT.

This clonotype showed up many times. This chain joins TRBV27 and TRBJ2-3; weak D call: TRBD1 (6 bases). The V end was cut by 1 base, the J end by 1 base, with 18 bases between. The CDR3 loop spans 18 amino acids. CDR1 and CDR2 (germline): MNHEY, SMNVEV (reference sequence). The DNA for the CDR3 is TGTGCCAGCAGTTTATGGGGGCGAGGGGCGTCGGGCACAGATACGCAGTATTTT. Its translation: CASSLWGRGASGTDTQYF.

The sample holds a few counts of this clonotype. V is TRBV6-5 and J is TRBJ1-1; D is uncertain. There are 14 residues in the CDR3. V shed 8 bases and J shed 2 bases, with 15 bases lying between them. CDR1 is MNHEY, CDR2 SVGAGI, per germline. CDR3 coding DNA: TGTGCCAGCGGTGGCCCGGCCGAAAACACTGAAGCTTTCTTT. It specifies CASGGPAENTEAFF.

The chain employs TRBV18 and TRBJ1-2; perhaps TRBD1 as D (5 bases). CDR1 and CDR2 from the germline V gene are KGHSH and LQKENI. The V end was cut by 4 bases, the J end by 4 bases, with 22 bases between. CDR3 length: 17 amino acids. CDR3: CASSLATGSGQGYGYTF. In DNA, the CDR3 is TGTGCCAGCTCACTAGCCACAGGTTCTGGACAAGGCTATGGCTACACCTTC. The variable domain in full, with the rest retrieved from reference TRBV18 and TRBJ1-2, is NAGVMQNPRHLVRRRGQEARLRCSPMKGHSHVYWYRQLPEEGLKFMVYLQKENIIDESGMPKERFSAEFPKEGPSILRIQQVVRGDSAAYFCASSLATGSGQGYGYTFGSGTRLTVV.

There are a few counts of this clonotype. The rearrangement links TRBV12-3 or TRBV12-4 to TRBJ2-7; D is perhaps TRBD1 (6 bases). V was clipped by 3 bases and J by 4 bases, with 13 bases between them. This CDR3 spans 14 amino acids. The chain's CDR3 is CASSLGTNYYEQYF. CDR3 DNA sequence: TGTGCCAGCAGTTTGGGGACAAACTATTACGAGCAGTACTTC.

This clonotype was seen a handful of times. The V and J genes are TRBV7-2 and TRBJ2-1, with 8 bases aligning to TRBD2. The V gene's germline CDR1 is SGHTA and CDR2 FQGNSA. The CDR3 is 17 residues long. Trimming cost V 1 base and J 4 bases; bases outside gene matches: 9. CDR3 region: CASSLVPAGGGYNEQFF. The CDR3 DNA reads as TGTGCCAGCAGCTTAGTTCCTGCGGGAGGTGGTTACAATGAGCAGTTCTTC.

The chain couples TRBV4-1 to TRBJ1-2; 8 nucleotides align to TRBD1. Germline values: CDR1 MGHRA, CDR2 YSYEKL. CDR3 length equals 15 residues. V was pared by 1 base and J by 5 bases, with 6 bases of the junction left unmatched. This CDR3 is CASSQVIGQGYGYTF. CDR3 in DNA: TGCGCCAGCAGCCAAGTCATCGGACAGGGATATGGCTACACCTTC.